This is a list of T cell receptor beta chains from one sample in a study of shared clonotypes between healthy human individuals. Assay used: immunoSEQ multiplex PCR; TCRdb lists only in-frame clones, some missing. The sample holds about 700,000 clones; 90% to 95% are singletons and the top ten take approximately 25%. Sequencing was performed on naive CD8+ T cells sorted from blood. All receptors derive from a man aged 25-45 years in good health. Both conserved end residues are part of each CDR3. The D gene is left open where the match is weak.

cdr3_aa,d_call,j_call,v_call
CATSRGRRGSYNEQFF,TRBD2,TRBJ2-1,TRBV15
CASILQFGNEQFF,-,TRBJ2-1,TRBV25-1
CASSEGQGGNEQFF,TRBD1,TRBJ2-1,TRBV9
CASSFRQGIYEQYF,TRBD1,TRBJ2-7,TRBV5-5
CASSLIGGGYNEQFF,-,TRBJ2-1,TRBV28
CSVDRGLGYTF,-,TRBJ1-2,TRBV29-1
CASSDLLTSVGFEQYF,TRBD2,TRBJ2-7,TRBV6-4
CASGGQFF,-,TRBJ2-1,TRBV27
CASSSGPMNGETQYF,-,TRBJ2-5,TRBV9
CASSLTGTSTYEQYF,TRBD2,TRBJ2-7,TRBV5-1
CAIKTQGIPYEQYF,-,TRBJ2-7,TRBV10-3
CASSCTHCRNPYEQYF,-,TRBJ2-7,TRBV7-9
CASSPGQGFAYTF,TRBD1,TRBJ1-2,TRBV7-9
CASTGTGDKYQETQYF,TRBD1,TRBJ2-5,TRBV7-9
CASSGQGDYGYTF,TRBD1,TRBJ1-2,TRBV27
CASSWTGLNQPQHF,TRBD1,TRBJ1-5,TRBV5-5
CASSIRRGRGDYGYTF,TRBD1,TRBJ1-2,TRBV2
CASSLLLQVGLASPYEQYF,-,TRBJ2-7,TRBV5-1
CASSVPAGETAETDTQYF,TRBD2,TRBJ2-3,TRBV9
CASSRPGGPEQDGELFF,-,TRBJ2-2,TRBV7-9
CASSQVRLAGAERVGYNEQFF,TRBD2,TRBJ2-1,TRBV14
CASSCLGTAQEHYGYTF,-,TRBJ1-2,TRBV5-6
CASSLAPSEEQFF,-,TRBJ2-1,TRBV7-9